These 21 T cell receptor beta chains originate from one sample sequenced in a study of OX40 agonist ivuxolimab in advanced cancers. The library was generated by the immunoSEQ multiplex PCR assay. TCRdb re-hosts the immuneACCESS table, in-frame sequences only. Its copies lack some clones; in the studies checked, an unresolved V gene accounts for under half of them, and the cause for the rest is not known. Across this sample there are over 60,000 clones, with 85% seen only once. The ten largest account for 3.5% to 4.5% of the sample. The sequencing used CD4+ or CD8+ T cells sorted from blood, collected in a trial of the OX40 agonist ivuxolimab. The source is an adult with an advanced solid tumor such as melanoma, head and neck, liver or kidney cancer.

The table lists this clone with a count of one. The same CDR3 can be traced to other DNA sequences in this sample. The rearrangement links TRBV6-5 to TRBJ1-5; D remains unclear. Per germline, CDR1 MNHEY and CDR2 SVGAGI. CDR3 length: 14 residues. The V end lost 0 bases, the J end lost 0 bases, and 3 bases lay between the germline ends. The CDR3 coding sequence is TGTGCCAGCAGTTACTCTGGTAGCAATCAGCCCCAGCATTTT. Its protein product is CASSYSGSNQPQHF.

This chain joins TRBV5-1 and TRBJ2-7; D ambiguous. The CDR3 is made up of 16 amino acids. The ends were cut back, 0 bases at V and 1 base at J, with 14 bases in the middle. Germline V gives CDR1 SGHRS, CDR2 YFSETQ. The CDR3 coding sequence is TGCGCCAGCAGCTTGGGGCTCCCGCCCGAGTCCTACGAGCAGTACTTC. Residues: CASSLGLPPESYEQYF. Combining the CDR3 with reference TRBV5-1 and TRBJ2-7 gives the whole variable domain KAGVTQTPRYLIKTRGQQVTLSCSPISGHRSVSWYQQTPGQGLQFLFEYFSETQRNKGNFPGRFSGRQFSNSRSEMNVSTLELGDSALYLCASSLGLPPESYEQYFGPGTRLTVT.

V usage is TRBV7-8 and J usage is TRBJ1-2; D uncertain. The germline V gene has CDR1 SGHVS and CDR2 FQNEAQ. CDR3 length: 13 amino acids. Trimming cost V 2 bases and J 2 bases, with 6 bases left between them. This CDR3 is CASSLPENYGYTF. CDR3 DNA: TGTGCCAGCAGCTTACCAGAGAACTATGGCTACACCTTC.

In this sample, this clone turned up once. The CDR3 sequence: CASSLARERKKLFF. As DNA, the CDR3 is TGTGCCAGCAGCTTAGCCAGGGAGAGAAAAAAACTGTTTTTT. The V gene is TRBV11-2, the J gene TRBJ1-4; D perhaps matches TRBD1 (5 bases). The CDR3 runs 14 residues. V was cut by 1 base and J by 9 bases, with 12 bases left in between. Germline V gene lookup returns CDR1 SGHAT and CDR2 FQNNGV.

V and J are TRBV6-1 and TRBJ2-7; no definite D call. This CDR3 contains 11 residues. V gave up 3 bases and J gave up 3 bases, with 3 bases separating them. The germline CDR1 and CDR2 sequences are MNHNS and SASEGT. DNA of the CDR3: TGTGCCAGCAGTGACGGCTACGAGCAGTACTTC. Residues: CASSDGYEQYF.

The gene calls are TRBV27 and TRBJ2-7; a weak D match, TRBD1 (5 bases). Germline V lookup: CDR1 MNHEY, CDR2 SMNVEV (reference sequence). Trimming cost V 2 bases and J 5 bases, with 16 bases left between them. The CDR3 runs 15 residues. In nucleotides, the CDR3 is TGTGCCAGCAGTTTAAAGCCTTTGGGGCGACACGAGCAGTACTTC. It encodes CASSLKPLGRHEQYF.

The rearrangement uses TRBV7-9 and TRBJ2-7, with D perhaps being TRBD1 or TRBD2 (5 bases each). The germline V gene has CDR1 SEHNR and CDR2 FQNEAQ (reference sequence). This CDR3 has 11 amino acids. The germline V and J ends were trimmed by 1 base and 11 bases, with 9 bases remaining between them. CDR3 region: CASSLVGDEYF. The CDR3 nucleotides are TGTGCCAGCAGCTTAGTAGGGGACGAGTACTTC.

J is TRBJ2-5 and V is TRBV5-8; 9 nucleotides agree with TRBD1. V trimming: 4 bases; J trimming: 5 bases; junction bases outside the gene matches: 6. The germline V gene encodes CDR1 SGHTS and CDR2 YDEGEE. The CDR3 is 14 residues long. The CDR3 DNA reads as TGTGCCAGCAGCCTTGGGACAGGGCGGGAGACCCAGTACTTC. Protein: CASSLGTGRETQYF.

The CDR3 protein is CASQREGRYNEQFF. Here the CDR3 DNA reads TGTGCCAGCCAGCGGGAGGGAAGGTACAATGAGCAGTTCTTC. V and J are TRBV27 and TRBJ2-1, with TRBD2 matching 10 bases. This CDR3 is 14 amino acids long. The germline CDR1 and CDR2 sequences are MNHEY and SMNVEV (reference sequence). V lost 8 bases to trimming and J lost 4 bases; unmatched junction nucleotides: 5.

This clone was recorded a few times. CDR3 region: CASRFTDRGTSPLHF. For the CDR3, the DNA is TGTGCCAGCAGATTTACCGACAGGGGTACTTCACCCCTCCACTTT. This chain connects TRBV25-1 to TRBJ1-6; the match to TRBD1 covers 8 bases. V gave up 6 bases and J gave up 9 bases; unmatched junction bases: 10. Germline assignment: CDR1 MGHDK and CDR2 SYGVNS. The CDR3 has 15 amino acids.

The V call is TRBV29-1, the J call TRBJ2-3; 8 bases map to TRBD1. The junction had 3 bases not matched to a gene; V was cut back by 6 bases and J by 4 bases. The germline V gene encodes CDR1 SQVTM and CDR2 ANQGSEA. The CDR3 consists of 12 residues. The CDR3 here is CSVKQGADTQYF. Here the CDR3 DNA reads TGCAGCGTCAAACAGGGGGCAGATACGCAGTATTTT.

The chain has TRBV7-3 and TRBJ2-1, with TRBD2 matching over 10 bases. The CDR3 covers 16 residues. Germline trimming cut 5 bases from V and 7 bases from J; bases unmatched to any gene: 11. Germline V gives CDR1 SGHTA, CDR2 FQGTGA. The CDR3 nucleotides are TGTGCCAGCAGCCCCGTTCGTGGTAGCGGGAGGAATGAGCAGTTCTTC. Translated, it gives CASSPVRGSGRNEQFF. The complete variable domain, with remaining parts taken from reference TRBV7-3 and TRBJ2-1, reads GAGVSQTPSNKVTEKGKYVELRCDPISGHTALYWYRQSLGQGPEFLIYFQGTGAADDSGLPNDRFFAVRPEGSVSTLKIQRTERGDSAVYLCASSPVRGSGRNEQFFGPGTRLTVL.

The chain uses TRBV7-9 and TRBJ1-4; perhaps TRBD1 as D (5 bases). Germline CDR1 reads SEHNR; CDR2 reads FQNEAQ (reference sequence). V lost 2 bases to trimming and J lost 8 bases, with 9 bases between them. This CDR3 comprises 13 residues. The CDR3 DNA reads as TGTGCCAGCAGCTTATACGGGGGGGAAAAACTGTTTTTT. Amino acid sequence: CASSLYGGEKLFF.

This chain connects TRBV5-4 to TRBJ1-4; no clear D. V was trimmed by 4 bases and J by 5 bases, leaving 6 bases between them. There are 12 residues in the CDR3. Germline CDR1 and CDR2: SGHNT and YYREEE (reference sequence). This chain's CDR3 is CASSRLNEKLFF. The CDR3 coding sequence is TGTGCCAGCAGCCGACTAAATGAAAAACTGTTTTTT.

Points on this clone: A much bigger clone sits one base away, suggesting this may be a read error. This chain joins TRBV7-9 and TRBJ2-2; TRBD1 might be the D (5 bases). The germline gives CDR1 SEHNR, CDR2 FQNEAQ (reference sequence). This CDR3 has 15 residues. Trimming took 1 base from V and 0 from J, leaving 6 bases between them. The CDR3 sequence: CASSLGTTNTGELFF. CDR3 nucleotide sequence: TGTGCCAGCAGCTTAGGGACAACGAACACCGGGGAGCTGTTTTTT.

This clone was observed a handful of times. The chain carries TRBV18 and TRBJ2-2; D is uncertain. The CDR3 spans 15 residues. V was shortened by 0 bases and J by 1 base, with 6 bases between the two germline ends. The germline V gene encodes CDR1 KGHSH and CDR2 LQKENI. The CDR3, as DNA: TGTGCCAGCTCACCACCGGCAGGGAACACCGGGGAGCTGTTTTTT. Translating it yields CASSPPAGNTGELFF.

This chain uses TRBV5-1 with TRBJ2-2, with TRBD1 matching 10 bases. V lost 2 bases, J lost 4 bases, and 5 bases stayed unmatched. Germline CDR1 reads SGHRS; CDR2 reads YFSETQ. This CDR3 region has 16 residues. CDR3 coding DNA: TGCGCCAGCAGCTTTTCGGGACAGGGGATCACCGGGGAGCTGTTTTTT. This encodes CASSFSGQGITGELFF.

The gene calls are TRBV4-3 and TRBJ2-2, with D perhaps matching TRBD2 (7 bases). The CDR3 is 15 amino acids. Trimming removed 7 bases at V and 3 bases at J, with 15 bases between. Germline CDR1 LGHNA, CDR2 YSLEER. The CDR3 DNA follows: TGCGCCAGCAATCACGGGGGGCACCACACCGGGGAGCTGTTTTTT. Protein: CASNHGGHHTGELFF.

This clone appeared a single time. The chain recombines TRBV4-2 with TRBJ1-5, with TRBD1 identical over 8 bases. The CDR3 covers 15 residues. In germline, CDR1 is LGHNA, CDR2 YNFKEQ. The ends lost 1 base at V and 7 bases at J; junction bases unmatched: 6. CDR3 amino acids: CASSQADRGGQPQHF. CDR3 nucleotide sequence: TGTGCCAGCAGCCAAGCCGACAGGGGAGGGCAGCCCCAGCATTTT.

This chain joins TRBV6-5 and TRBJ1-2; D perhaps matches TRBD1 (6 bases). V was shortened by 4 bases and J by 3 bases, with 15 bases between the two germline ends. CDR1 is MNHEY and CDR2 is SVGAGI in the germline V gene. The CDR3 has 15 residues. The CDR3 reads CASSSQGRRDYGYTF. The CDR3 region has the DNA TGTGCCAGCAGTTCCCAGGGGCGCAGGGACTATGGCTACACCTTC.

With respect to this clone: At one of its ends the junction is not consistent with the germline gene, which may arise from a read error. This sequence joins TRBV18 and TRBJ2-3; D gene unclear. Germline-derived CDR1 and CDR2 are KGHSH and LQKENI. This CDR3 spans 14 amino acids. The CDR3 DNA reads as TGTGCCAGCGCACCGGGCCCGAGCACAGATACGCAGTATTTT. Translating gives CASAPGPSTDTQYF.